The rows below give T cell receptor beta chains drawn from one sample of a study of beta chain features in type 1 diabetes. The table came from immunoSEQ multiplex PCR; TCRdb's copy has only in-frame clones and leaves some out. The data hold 120,000 to 150,000 clones, with roughly 9.3% observed a single time. Sample: central memory CD4+ T cells from blood. The source is a woman aged 35 to 49 in good health. Both conserved end residues are part of each CDR3. D genes are given only for firm matches. Clone size is stated in some rows and not others, as once, few, many or a class when expanded.

d_call	v_call	clone_size	j_call	cdr3_nt	cdr3_aa
NA	TRBV13	few	TRBJ1-1	TGTGCCAGCACCTTTGGGGGCTCAACAATGAACACTGAAGCTTTCTTT	CASTFGGSTMNTEAFF
TRBD1	TRBV6-6	few	TRBJ1-5	TGTGCCAGCAGCCAAGGACAGGGGGCTCAGCCCCAGCATTTT	CASSQGQGAQPQHF
TRBD2	TRBV5-4	NA	TRBJ2-3	TGTGCCAGCAGCTTGGGTCTAGCGGGGGGCACAGATACGCAGTATTTT	CASSLGLAGGTDTQYF
NA	TRBV4-3	many	TRBJ1-6	TGCGCCAGCAGCCAAGATCCGGGAGCTAATTCACCCCTCCACTTT	CASSQDPGANSPLHF
TRBD2	TRBV7-2	NA	TRBJ2-5	TGTGCCAGCAGCGACAGACTAGCGGGGGCTGGGGAGACCCAGTACTTC	CASSDRLAGAGETQYF
NA	TRBV11-3	few	TRBJ2-6	TGTGCCAGCAGCTCCCTGAGGGATGGGGCCAACGTCCTGACTTTC	CASSSLRDGANVLTF
NA	TRBV14	NA	TRBJ2-6	TGTGCCAGCAGCCCTCTCCCCGGAGACAGGACTCGGGTGACTGGGGCCAACGTCCTGACTTTC	CASSPLPGDRTRVTGANVLTF
TRBD1	TRBV2	NA	TRBJ1-1	TGTGCCAGCAACAGTGGGCAGGGGGATGAAGCTTTCTTT	CASNSGQGDEAFF
TRBD2	TRBV7-2	NA	TRBJ2-1	TGTGCCAGCAGCTTATCGCTGACTAGCGGGGCCTACAATGAGCAGTTCTTC	CASSLSLTSGAYNEQFF
TRBD1	TRBV5-5	few	TRBJ2-5	TGTGCCAGCAGCTCTCGTATCCGGGACAGGGTTCTTCAAGAGACCCAGTACTTC	CASSSRIRDRVLQETQYF
NA	TRBV2	NA	TRBJ2-3	TGTGCCAGCAACCCCCGAACCACAGACACAGATACGCAGTATTTT	CASNPRTTDTDTQYF
NA	TRBV11-1	few	TRBJ1-2	TGTGCCAGCAGCCGGTTATCGGGTTCAAACTATGGCTACACCTTC	CASSRLSGSNYGYTF
TRBD1	TRBV5-4	NA	TRBJ2-5	TGTGCCAGCAGCTTGGCTCCCGGGACAGTCAAAGAGACCCAGTACTTC	CASSLAPGTVKETQYF
TRBD1	TRBV5-1	NA	TRBJ2-7	TGCGCCAGCAGCCGGACAGGGGATTCCTACGAGCAGTACTTC	CASSRTGDSYEQYF
NA	TRBV27	NA	TRBJ1-2	TGTGCCAGCCAGGACTATGGCTACACCTTC	CASQDYGYTF
NA	TRBV6-1	NA	TRBJ2-5	TGTGCCAGCGGGAGCCCAGGACAGACCCAGTACTTC	CASGSPGQTQYF
NA	TRBV19	few	TRBJ2-7	TGTGCCAGTAGCCTCGGGGTCTACTTC	CASSLGVYF
NA	TRBV5-6	few	TRBJ1-6	TGTGCCAGCAGCTTGGACAGGGTGACTTCACCCCTCCACTTT	CASSLDRVTSPLHF
NA	TRBV19	NA	TRBJ2-2	TGTGCCAGTAGTATCCGGGGCACCGGGGAGCTGTTTTTT	CASSIRGTGELFF
NA	TRBV6-5	few	TRBJ2-3	TGTGCCAGCAGTTACTCTCAGGGGGGAGATACGCAGTATTTT	CASSYSQGGDTQYF
NA	TRBV5-8	NA	TRBJ1-2	TGTGCCAGCAGCCCGGGTCCTTTCCTTTATGGCTACACCTTC	CASSPGPFLYGYTF
NA	TRBV4-3	NA	TRBJ2-2	TGCGCCAGCAGCCAAGAGGCAGCGTCAACCGGGGAGCTGTTTTTT	CASSQEAASTGELFF
NA	TRBV6-5	many	TRBJ2-5	TGTGCCAGCCGCGAGGGGGAAAAGACCCAGTACTTC	CASREGEKTQYF
NA	TRBV7-2	few	TRBJ1-2	TGTGCCAGCAGCTTAGGACCCGGGACACGGACTAACTATGGCTACACCTTC	CASSLGPGTRTNYGYTF
TRBD1	TRBV6-5	NA	TRBJ1-2	TGTGCCAGCAGTTACGGCGACAGGGGAATCGGCTACACCTTC	CASSYGDRGIGYTF
NA	TRBV14	few	TRBJ1-1	TGTGCCAGCAGCCATAGGGGTCCGAACACTGAAGCTTTCTTT	CASSHRGPNTEAFF
NA	TRBV28	few	TRBJ1-2	TGTGCCAGCAGTCCCTCCGGGGGAGGCTACACCTTC	CASSPSGGGYTF
NA	TRBV5-1	NA	TRBJ1-6	TGCGCCAGCAGCTTGGAGGGAAGGGGGGGGGATTCACCCCTCCACTTT	CASSLEGRGGDSPLHF
NA	TRBV6-6	NA	TRBJ1-1	TGTGCCAGCAGTTACTACAGAAATGTAAACACTGAAGCTTTCTTT	CASSYYRNVNTEAFF
NA	TRBV5-1	NA	TRBJ2-3	TGCGCCAGCAGCCTTGGTGGGCCCCCTAGCTCAGATACGCAGTATTTT	CASSLGGPPSSDTQYF
NA	TRBV5-4	NA	TRBJ2-1	TGTGCCAGCAGCTTGGCGGACAATGAGCAGTTCTTC	CASSLADNEQFF
NA	TRBV5-4	NA	TRBJ1-3	TGTGCCAGCAGCTCACAGGGCGACGGAAACACCATATATTTT	CASSSQGDGNTIYF
NA	TRBV6-5	NA	TRBJ2-5	TGTGCCAGCAGTTCACTACTTTCGGGGAACCAAGAGACCCAGTACTTC	CASSSLLSGNQETQYF
NA	TRBV4-3	NA	TRBJ1-3	TGCGCCAGCAGCCAAGAGACGGGTGCGGGATACAACACCATATATTTT	CASSQETGAGYNTIYF
NA	TRBV18	few	TRBJ2-5	TGTGCCAGCTCACCCACCTCGGGGGACGGGGAGACCCAGTACTTC	CASSPTSGDGETQYF
NA	TRBV23-1	few	TRBJ1-6	TGCGCCAGCAACGACCTTACTCTTTGGACAGCGGGAGGGCCACCCCTCCACTTT	CASNDLTLWTAGGPPLHF
NA	TRBV7-2	many	TRBJ1-6	TGTGCCAGCAGCTCACTAGGCAGGGGTAATTCACCCCTCCACTTT	CASSSLGRGNSPLHF
NA	TRBV7-6	few	TRBJ2-3	TGTGCCAGCAGCCAACCCACCGGACTGAGCACAGATACGCAGTATTTT	CASSQPTGLSTDTQYF
TRBD2	TRBV18	NA	TRBJ2-1	TGTGCCAGCTCAACCTCCTCCAGCGGGGGAGGGAATGAGCAGTTCTTC	CASSTSSSGGGNEQFF
NA	TRBV11-2	NA	TRBJ2-7	TGTGCCAGCAGCTTAGGATCCGGGGTGAGGACCTACGAGCAGTACTTC	CASSLGSGVRTYEQYF
NA	TRBV5-4	NA	TRBJ2-1	TGTGCCAGCAGCTTGAGAGGGGGAAACTACAATGAGCAGTTCTTC	CASSLRGGNYNEQFF
NA	TRBV27	NA	TRBJ2-5	TGTGCCAGCAGTCCGGGTGGAGGGTGGGTCCGAGAGACCCAGTACTTC	CASSPGGGWVRETQYF
NA	TRBV7-2	NA	TRBJ1-2	TGTGCCCGCCCCAGGCCGTCTAACTATGGCTACACCTTC	CARPRPSNYGYTF
NA	TRBV7-2	few	TRBJ1-1	TGTGCCAGCAGCTTAAGGGTCGGGGGGGCCGCTGAAGCTTTCTTT	CASSLRVGGAAEAFF
NA	TRBV5-1	few	TRBJ2-7	TGCGCCAGCAGCTTGACGACTCCCTCCTACGAGCAGTACTTC	CASSLTTPSYEQYF
NA	TRBV6-6	NA	TRBJ2-1	TGTGCCAGCTCCCCTCTACCCTACAATGAGCAGTTCTTC	CASSPLPYNEQFF
TRBD1	TRBV5-1	few	TRBJ2-7	TGCGCCAGCCGGACAGGGTCCTCCTACGAGCAGTACTTC	CASRTGSSYEQYF
NA	TRBV7-2	NA	TRBJ1-1	TGTGCCAGCAGCCCCGGAGACAGGTTCTCTTCCACTGAAGCTTTCTTT	CASSPGDRFSSTEAFF
TRBD2	TRBV29-1	NA	TRBJ2-1	TGCAGCGTTGAAAGACTAGCGGGGGGGGACAATGAGCAGTTCTTC	CSVERLAGGDNEQFF
TRBD1	TRBV25-1	many	TRBJ1-2	TGTGCCAGCAGTGATTACGGGACAGGGTACCATGGCTACACCTTC	CASSDYGTGYHGYTF
NA	TRBV29-1	few	TRBJ1-4	TGCAGCGTTGCGAGAAGAGTAGCAACTAATGAAAAACTGTTTTTT	CSVARRVATNEKLFF
NA	TRBV18	NA	TRBJ1-1	TGTGCCAGCTCTCTGCTTCCCGGGGACACTGAAGCTTTCTTT	CASSLLPGDTEAFF
NA	TRBV7-9	NA	TRBJ1-2	TGTGCCAGCAGCTTAGCTAAGTCTCTCGGGAGGATAGGCTACACCTTC	CASSLAKSLGRIGYTF
NA	TRBV5-7	many	TRBJ2-3	TGTGCCAGCAGCTCGGTGGTGGACATTTCCACAGATACGCAGTATTTT	CASSSVVDISTDTQYF